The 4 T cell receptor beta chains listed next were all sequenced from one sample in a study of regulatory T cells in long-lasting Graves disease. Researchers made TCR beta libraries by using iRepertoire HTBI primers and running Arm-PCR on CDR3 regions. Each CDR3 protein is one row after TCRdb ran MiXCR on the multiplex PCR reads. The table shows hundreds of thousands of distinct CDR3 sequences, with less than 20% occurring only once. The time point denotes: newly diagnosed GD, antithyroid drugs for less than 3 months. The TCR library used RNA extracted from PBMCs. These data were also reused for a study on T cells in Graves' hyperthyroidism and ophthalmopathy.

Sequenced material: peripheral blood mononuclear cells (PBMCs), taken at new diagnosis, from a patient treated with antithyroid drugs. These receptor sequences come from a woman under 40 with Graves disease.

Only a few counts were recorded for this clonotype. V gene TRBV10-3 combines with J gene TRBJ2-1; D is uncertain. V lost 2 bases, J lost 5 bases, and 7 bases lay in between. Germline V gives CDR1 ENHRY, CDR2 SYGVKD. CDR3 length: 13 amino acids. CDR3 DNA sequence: TGTGCCATCAGTGAGCTCAGTGACAATGAGCAGTTCTTC. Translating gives CAISELSDNEQFF.

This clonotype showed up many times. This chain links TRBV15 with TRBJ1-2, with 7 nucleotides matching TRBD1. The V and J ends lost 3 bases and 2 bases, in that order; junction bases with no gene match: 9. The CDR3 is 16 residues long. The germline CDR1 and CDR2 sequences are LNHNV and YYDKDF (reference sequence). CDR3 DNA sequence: TGTGCCACCAGCAGGGCATCCCGACAGGGCAACTATGGCTACACCTTC. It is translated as CATSRASRQGNYGYTF.

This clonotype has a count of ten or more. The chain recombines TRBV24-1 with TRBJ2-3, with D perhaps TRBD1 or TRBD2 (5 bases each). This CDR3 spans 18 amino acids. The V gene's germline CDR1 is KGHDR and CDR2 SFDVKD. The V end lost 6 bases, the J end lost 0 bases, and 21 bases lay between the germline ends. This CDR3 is CATSPRYLRDQSTDTQYF. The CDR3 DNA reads TGTGCCACCAGTCCACGCTACCTCAGGGACCAGAGCACAGATACGCAGTATTTT.

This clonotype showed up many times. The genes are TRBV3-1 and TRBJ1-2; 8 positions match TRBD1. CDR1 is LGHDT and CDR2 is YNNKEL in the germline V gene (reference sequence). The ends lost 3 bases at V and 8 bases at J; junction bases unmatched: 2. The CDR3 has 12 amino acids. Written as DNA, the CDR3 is TGTGCCAGCAGCCAGACAGGGGACGGCTACACCTTC. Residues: CASSQTGDGYTF.